Each of the 14 T cell receptor beta chains below was sequenced from the same sample in a study of human T cells and chemical hapten exposure. Time point meaning: pre-sensitization, week 0. Regarding treatment: therapeutic diphenylcyclopropenone sensitization with weekly scalp DPC. TCRdb itself ran the RACE reads through MiXCR, one entry per CDR3 protein. The repertoire has 80,000 to 100,000 distinct CDR3 sequences, 9.6% of them found once; the top ten carry 3.6%. The sequenced sample was whole blood, obtained in connection with sensitization to the hapten diphenylcyclopropenone (DPC). Every receptor here comes from a woman aged 40 to 50 with alopecia areata. Some clones in this sample may be carry-over from other donors' samples.

Ten or more counts support this clonotype. The V gene is TRBV28, the J gene TRBJ1-1, with D perhaps TRBD1 (5 bases). V lost 4 bases and J lost 0, with 15 bases in between. CDR1 and CDR2 from the germline V gene are MDHEN and SYDVKM. This CDR3 spans 16 amino acids. CDR3 bases: TGTGCCAGCAGTTCTGTCGGTGAGGGGATGAACACTGAAGCTTTCTTT. It encodes CASSSVGEGMNTEAFF.

This clonotype was picked up many times. V gene TRBV24-1 combines with J gene TRBJ2-5, with 7 bases aligning to TRBD1. The CDR3 runs 14 residues. Per germline, CDR1 KGHDR and CDR2 SFDVKD. V was clipped by 4 bases and J by 5 bases; unmatched bases: 6. CDR3 region: CATSDQTGIETQYF. CDR3 in DNA: TGTGCCACCAGTGACCAGACAGGGATTGAGACCCAGTACTTC.

This clonotype has a count of ten or more. The rearrangement uses TRBV28 and TRBJ2-5, with D perhaps TRBD2 (5 bases). This CDR3 comprises 15 residues. CDR1 and CDR2 (germline): MDHEN, SYDVKM. The V end lost 3 bases, the J end lost 7 bases, and 18 bases lay between the germline ends. In DNA form, the CDR3 reads TGTGCCAGCAGTTTCCGAGGACTGGGTGCCCCGACCCAGTACTTC. This translates into CASSFRGLGAPTQYF. The full variable domain, in which reference TRBV28 and TRBJ2-5 provide the parts outside the CDR3, is DVKVTQSSRYLVKRTGEKVFLECVQDMDHENMFWYRQDPGLGLRLIYFSYDVKMKEKGDIPEGYSVSREKKERFSLILESASTNQTSMYLCASSFRGLGAPTQYFGPGTRLLVL.

This clonotype was counted many times. The V and J genes are TRBV27 and TRBJ1-1; TRBD1 matches 10 bases. The CDR3 runs 15 residues. V was clipped by 5 bases and J by 5 bases; unmatched bases: 8. Germline V gene lookup returns CDR1 MNHEY and CDR2 SMNVEV (reference sequence). CDR3 nucleotide sequence: TGTGCCAGCAGTACCCGGGGACAGGGGAGGACTGAAGCTTTCTTT. Translation gives CASSTRGQGRTEAFF.

This clonotype was found a few times. This chain links TRBV9 with TRBJ2-1, with D tentatively TRBD2 (6 bases). The CDR3 spans 16 residues. CDR1 is SGDLS, CDR2 YYNGEE, per germline. With 0 bases removed from V and 3 bases from J, the gap between germline ends came to 13 bases. CDR3 protein: CASSVGSLASYNEQFF. The CDR3 DNA follows: TGTGCCAGCAGCGTAGGGAGTCTAGCGAGCTACAATGAGCAGTTCTTC.

This clonotype was found many times. The chain couples TRBV20-1 to TRBJ2-3; D is perhaps TRBD1 or TRBD2 (5 bases each). Trimming took 1 base from V and 5 from J, leaving 10 bases between them. Germline CDR1 is DFQATT and CDR2 is SNEGSKA (reference sequence). The CDR3 has 13 amino acids. In nucleotides, the CDR3 is TGCAGTGCTAGAGCGGGGCAGAAAGATACGCAGTATTTT. Protein sequence: CSARAGQKDTQYF.

This clonotype came up many times. V and J are TRBV10-3 and TRBJ2-5; D gene unclear. The germline V gene encodes CDR1 ENHRY and CDR2 SYGVKD. The V end lost 3 bases, the J end lost 0 bases, and 8 bases lay between the germline ends. The CDR3 totals 14 residues. The CDR3 sequence: CAISDTLYQETQYF. The CDR3, as DNA: TGTGCCATCAGTGATACCTTGTACCAAGAGACCCAGTACTTC.

The sample holds many counts of this clonotype. The CDR3 here is CASSRGRPQVGELFF. CDR3 coding DNA: TGTGCCAGCAGCCGAGGTCGCCCGCAGGTCGGGGAGCTGTTTTTT. The J gene is TRBJ2-2, the V gene TRBV2; D gene unclear. Trimming cost V 6 bases and J 7 bases, with 18 bases left between them. CDR1 and CDR2 from the germline V gene are SNHLY and FYNNEI. The CDR3 extends over 15 amino acids.

The V and J genes are TRBV12-3 or TRBV12-4 and TRBJ1-2, with D possibly matching TRBD1 (5 bases). Trimming pared 5 bases from V and 4 bases from J, leaving 14 bases between. The CDR3 has 14 residues. Here the CDR3 reads CASSPEAGSYGYTF. As DNA, the CDR3 is TGTGCCAGCAGTCCCGAGGCAGGGAGCTATGGCTACACCTTC.

This clonotype has ten or more counts. CDR3 coding DNA: TGTGCCAGCAGCCTTGCATCCGATACGCAGTATTTT. As protein: CASSLASDTQYF. This rearrangement joins TRBV11-2 to TRBJ2-3, with D uncertain. There are 12 residues in the CDR3. Trimming pared 5 bases from V and 6 bases from J, leaving 9 bases between. CDR1 SGHAT and CDR2 FQNNGV come from the germline V gene.

This clonotype has only a few counts. The V call is TRBV12-3 or TRBV12-4, the J call TRBJ1-1; maybe TRBD1 (6 bases). The CDR3 runs 16 residues. Trimming shortened V by 2 bases and J by 0 bases, and 13 bases separated the two germline ends. The CDR3 coding sequence is TGTGCCAGCAGTTTATGGACAGTGAGTATGAACACTGAAGCTTTCTTT. Its translation: CASSLWTVSMNTEAFF.

This clonotype was picked up a small number of times. V gene TRBV2 combines with J gene TRBJ2-3; D gene unclear. Trimming removed 8 bases at V and 2 bases at J, with 20 bases between. CDR3 length: 16 amino acids. The germline CDR1 and CDR2 sequences are SNHLY and FYNNEI. The CDR3 nucleotides are TGTGCCAGCTCTCCCTTCCTCGGACCAACCACAGATACGCAGTATTTT. Residues: CASSPFLGPTTDTQYF.

This clonotype was detected many times. The rearrangement links TRBV12-3 or TRBV12-4 to TRBJ2-1; a weak D match, TRBD1 (6 bases). V was trimmed by 6 bases and J by 1 base, leaving 16 bases between them. The CDR3 is 16 amino acids. CDR3 sequence: CASSRGQGTSYNEQFF. CDR3 nucleotides: TGTGCCAGCAGCCGGGGCCAGGGGACGTCCTACAATGAGCAGTTCTTC.

This clonotype was seen a few times. V is TRBV2 and J is TRBJ2-7, with D hard to call. Between the trimmed V and J ends, which lost 5 bases and 0 bases, there was a span of 8 bases. Germline assignment: CDR1 SNHLY and CDR2 FYNNEI. CDR3 length: 13 residues. The CDR3: CASSWWVSYEQYF. The CDR3 nucleotides read TGTGCCAGCAGTTGGTGGGTCTCCTACGAGCAGTACTTC.